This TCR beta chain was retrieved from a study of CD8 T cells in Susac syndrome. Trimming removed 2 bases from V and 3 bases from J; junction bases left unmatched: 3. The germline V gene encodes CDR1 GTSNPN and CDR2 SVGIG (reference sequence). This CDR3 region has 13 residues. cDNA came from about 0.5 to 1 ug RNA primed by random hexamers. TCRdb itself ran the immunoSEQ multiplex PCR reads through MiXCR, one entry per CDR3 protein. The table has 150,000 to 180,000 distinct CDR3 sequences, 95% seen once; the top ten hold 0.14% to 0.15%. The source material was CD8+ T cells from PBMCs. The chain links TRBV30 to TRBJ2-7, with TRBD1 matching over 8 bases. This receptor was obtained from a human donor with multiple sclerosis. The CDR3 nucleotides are TGTGCCTGGAGTCAGGGGGCAGTCTACGAGCAGTACGTC. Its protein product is CAWSQGAVYEQYV.